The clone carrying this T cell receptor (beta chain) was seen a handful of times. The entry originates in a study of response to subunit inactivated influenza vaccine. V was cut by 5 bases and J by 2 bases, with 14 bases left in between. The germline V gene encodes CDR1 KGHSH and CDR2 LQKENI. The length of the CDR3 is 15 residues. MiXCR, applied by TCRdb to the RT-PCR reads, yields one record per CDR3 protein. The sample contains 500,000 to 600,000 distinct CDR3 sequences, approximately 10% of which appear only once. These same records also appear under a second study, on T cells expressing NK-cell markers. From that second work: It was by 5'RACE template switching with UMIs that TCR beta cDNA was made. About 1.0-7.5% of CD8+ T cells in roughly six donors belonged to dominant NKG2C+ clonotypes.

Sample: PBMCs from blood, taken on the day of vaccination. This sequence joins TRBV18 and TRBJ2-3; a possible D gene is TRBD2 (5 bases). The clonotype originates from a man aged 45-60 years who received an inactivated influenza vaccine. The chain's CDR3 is CASSSGLWITDTQYF. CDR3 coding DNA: TGTGCCAGCTCAAGCGGACTGTGGATCACAGATACGCAGTATTTT.